The following is a TCR beta chain sequence with its context. The antigen is not known. The junction shows a germline mismatch at one end, possibly a read error. There are 17 residues in the CDR3. Germline V CDR1 and CDR2: SGHNT, YYREEE (reference sequence). The source of the sample is a study of tumor and adjacent non-tumor tissue in lung cancer. Study-wide results and limits: Significantly higher TCR diversity was found in tumor than normal lung. Top 100 clones took a larger repertoire share in normal lung.

The template was RNA from unsorted bulk tissue. Three rounds of nested PCR, following a modified ARM-PCR protocol, produced the TCRbeta library. TCRdb re-analysed the multiplex PCR reads in MiXCR, keeping a single row per CDR3 protein. Of fewer than 120,000 distinct CDR3 sequences in the sample, under 90% are singletons; the top ten hold approximately 24%. The TCR comes from a man aged 65-85 years with non-small cell lung cancer. This chain links TRBV5-4 with TRBJ2-6; 7 bases map to TRBD1. Sequencing was done on a sample of lung tumor tissue. In nucleotides, the CDR3 is TGTGCCAGCAGCTTTCAGGGGGAGCACTCTGGGGCTAACGTCCAGACTTTC. It yields the protein CASSFQGEHSGANVQTF.